The clone carrying this T cell receptor (beta chain) has at least ten counts. Antigen unknown. This entry comes from a study of blood T cells in healthy people across ages. Study-level points and caveats: The long-lived group displayed more naive CD4+ cells, plus higher diversity, than the aged donors did.

Next came a second PCR, run for roughly 6 to 11 cycles, which used a sample-barcoded 5' primer along with a J-beta primer mix. TCRdb re-derived calls from the 5' RACE reads in MiXCR, one entry per CDR3 protein. The sample has some 1.5 million distinct CDR3 sequences, roughly 30% seen once. Between the trimmed V and J ends, which lost 5 bases and 2 bases, there was a span of 10 bases. In germline, CDR1 is SGHTA, CDR2 FQGNSA. The CDR3 consists of 14 residues. The chain has TRBV7-2 and TRBJ2-1; possibly TRBD1 for D (5 bases). The TCR originated in a woman in her twenties or thirties in good health. The sample comprised blood. The CDR3 coding sequence is TGTGCCAGCAGCGGGGCACAGACCTACAATGAGCAGTTCTTC. This sequence encodes CASSGAQTYNEQFF.